This TCR beta chain was identified during a study of early T cells in non-severe SARS-CoV-2 infection. Study-level background: Sequenced material consisted of bulk RNA (from unsorted whole blood), and chains were unpaired.

Whole-study findings and limits: CD4 and private specificities were missed by VDJdb matching, which favored anti-spike CD8 responses.

Germline CDR1 and CDR2: MNHEY and SVGEGT. Between the trimmed V and J ends, which lost 4 bases and 7 bases, there was a span of 17 bases. The CDR3 is made up of 15 amino acids. Each cDNA molecule carried a unique molecular identifier. A single record per CDR3 protein comes from TCRdb applying MiXCR to the 5' RACE reads. The table lists around 67,000 distinct CDR3 sequences, about 10% of them singletons, with approximately 6.4% in the top ten. This clonotype came up a few times. Its antigen remains unidentified. The source of this sequence is an adult who was a healthcare worker with PCR-confirmed SARS-CoV-2 infection or an uninfected control (not recorded which). V gene TRBV6-2 or TRBV6-3 combines with J gene TRBJ1-5, with D hard to call. Sequencing used whole blood. The CDR3 here is CASSLVWSSGQPQHF. The CDR3 bases are TGTGCCAGCAGTTTAGTGTGGAGTTCGGGACAGCCCCAGCATTTT.